One sample yielded the 28 T cell receptor beta chains listed below, sequenced in a study of blood T cell repertoires in COVID-19. Method: immunoSEQ multiplex PCR; TCRdb's copy keeps in-frame clones and lacks some. The sample consists of tens of thousands of clones, approximately 90% of them appearing once. The source material was peripheral blood. Every receptor here comes from an elderly man with acute or convalescent COVID-19.

This clone was observed a single time. J is TRBJ1-1 and V is TRBV19; 8 bases map to TRBD1. Trimming took 7 bases from V and 4 from J; bases not matched to a gene: 17. CDR1 is LNHDA and CDR2 is SQIVND in the germline V gene (reference sequence). The CDR3 consists of 17 residues. The CDR3 loop is CASKEDRAIAGGTEAFF. DNA of the CDR3: TGTGCCAGTAAAGAGGACAGGGCTATAGCTGGGGGCACTGAAGCTTTCTTT.

The chain uses TRBV18 and TRBJ1-5; D is undetermined. The CDR3 consists of 14 residues. Trimming left V 2 bases short and J 6 bases short, with 11 bases between. The germline V gene has CDR1 KGHSH and CDR2 LQKENI. CDR3 bases: TGTGCCAGCTCACCAATGCAGATAGCTCAGCCCCAGCATTTT. Its protein is CASSPMQIAQPQHF.

The chain recombines TRBV6-5 with TRBJ1-2, with D hard to call. V shed 7 bases and J shed 4 bases, with 10 bases lying between them. The germline CDR1 and CDR2 sequences are MNHEY and SVGAGI. This CDR3 has 12 residues. The CDR3 here is CASIFSGYGYTF. Written as DNA, the CDR3 is TGTGCCAGCATTTTCAGCGGCTATGGCTACACCTTC.

V gene TRBV7-9 combines with J gene TRBJ2-2; 11 nucleotides align to TRBD1. CDR1 and CDR2 from the germline V gene are SEHNR and FQNEAQ (reference sequence). J was trimmed by 3 bases and V by 6 bases; bases with no gene match: 6. The CDR3 has 16 residues. The CDR3 region has the DNA TGTGCCAGCAGTCTTGGACAGGGGGCGGACACCGGGGAGCTGTTTTTT. Translation gives CASSLGQGADTGELFF.

This clone has just a few counts. The V gene is TRBV30, the J gene TRBJ2-7; TRBD1 matches at 10 bases. Germline V CDR1 and CDR2: GTSNPN, SVGIG (reference sequence). V was pared by 4 bases and J by 0 bases, with 6 bases of the junction left unmatched. There are 15 residues in the CDR3. The CDR3 DNA reads TGTGCCTGGAAGCGGACAGGGGGTTCCTCCTACGAGCAGTACTTC. Translated, it gives CAWKRTGGSSYEQYF.

The chain carries TRBV27 and TRBJ1-2; 8 bases fit TRBD1. With V trimmed by 2 bases and J by 1 base, 3 bases remained unmatched. Per the germline V gene, CDR1 is MNHEY and CDR2 is SMNVEV (reference sequence). The CDR3 consists of 15 residues. CDR3 amino acids: CASSLQGAGNYGYTF. The DNA of the CDR3 is TGTGCCAGCAGTTTACAGGGGGCCGGTAACTATGGCTACACCTTC.

The V and J genes are TRBV5-1 and TRBJ2-1; D gene unclear. The V end lost 1 base, the J end lost 6 bases, and 11 bases lay between the germline ends. Germline values: CDR1 SGHRS, CDR2 YFSETQ. This CDR3 is built from 14 residues. The CDR3 sequence: CASSLQTSSNEQFF. The DNA for the CDR3 is TGCGCCAGCAGCTTGCAGACAAGTAGCAATGAGCAGTTCTTC. Combining the CDR3 with reference TRBV5-1 and TRBJ2-1 gives the whole variable domain KAGVTQTPRYLIKTRGQQVTLSCSPISGHRSVSWYQQTPGQGLQFLFEYFSETQRNKGNFPGRFSGRQFSNSRSEMNVSTLELGDSALYLCASSLQTSSNEQFFGPGTRLTVL.

The chain combines TRBV27 with TRBJ1-2, with TRBD1 as a possible D gene (6 bases). V dropped 2 bases and J dropped 8 bases, with 18 bases sitting between them. CDR1 is MNHEY, CDR2 SMNVEV, per germline (reference sequence). This CDR3 is 15 amino acids long. The CDR3 is CASSLGLGAVQGYTF. Here the CDR3 DNA reads TGTGCCAGCAGTTTAGGTCTGGGGGCCGTTCAGGGCTACACCTTC.

The chain carries TRBV15 and TRBJ1-4; no clear D. Germline CDR1 LNHNV, CDR2 YYDKDF (reference sequence). CDR3 length: 15 residues. Trimming left V 5 bases short and J 2 bases short, with 12 bases between. CDR3 nucleotide sequence: TGTGCCACCAGCTTTGCCCGGGGTACTAATGAAAAACTGTTTTTT. Translating it yields CATSFARGTNEKLFF.

This rearrangement joins TRBV5-1 to TRBJ2-2, with 8 bases fitting TRBD1. Germline loops: CDR1 SGHRS, CDR2 YFSETQ. This CDR3 contains 15 residues. V was clipped by 5 bases and J by 2 bases; unmatched bases: 5. The CDR3 DNA sequence: TGCGCCAGCAGTTTGCAGGGGGCCAACACCGGGGAGCTGTTTTTT. This codes for CASSLQGANTGELFF.

This chain joins TRBV5-1 and TRBJ1-1; weak D call: TRBD1 (5 bases). The CDR3 consists of 13 residues. Per germline, CDR1 SGHRS and CDR2 YFSETQ. V gave up 5 bases and J gave up 0 bases, with 8 bases separating them. The CDR3 region is CASREGMNTEAFF. The CDR3 DNA reads as TGCGCCAGCAGGGAGGGGATGAACACTGAAGCTTTCTTT.

This chain uses TRBV6-5 with TRBJ1-6; 7 bases are a match to TRBD1. V lost 6 bases and J lost 8; bases outside the gene matches: 4. CDR1 is MNHEY and CDR2 is SVGAGI in the germline V gene. The CDR3 loop spans 13 amino acids. CDR3: CASSDRDHSPLHF. CDR3 DNA: TGTGCCAGCAGCGACAGGGACCATTCACCCCTCCACTTT.

The rearrangement uses TRBV19 and TRBJ1-2, with D perhaps TRBD1 (6 bases). CDR1 and CDR2 from the germline V gene are LNHDA and SQIVND (reference sequence). V was pared by 3 bases and J by 4 bases, with 15 bases between. The CDR3 totals 15 residues. CDR3 coding DNA: TGTGCCAGTAGTATCGCGACAGGTGTAATCTATGGCTACACCTTC. Its protein is CASSIATGVIYGYTF.

The chain uses TRBV27 and TRBJ2-7; 7 positions agree with TRBD1. The CDR3 contains 12 residues. After removal of 6 bases from V and 5 bases from J, the junction contained 4 bases not matched to a gene. In germline, CDR1 is MNHEY, CDR2 SMNVEV (reference sequence). In nucleotides, the CDR3 is TGTGCCAGCAGAACAGGGGACCACGAGCAGTACTTC. This gives the protein CASRTGDHEQYF.

The chain uses TRBV28 and TRBJ1-6; the match to TRBD1 covers 8 bases. The CDR3 is 14 residues long. Germline assignment: CDR1 MDHEN and CDR2 SYDVKM. The V and J ends lost 6 bases and 7 bases, in that order; junction bases with no gene match: 5. The CDR3 DNA reads as TGTGCCAGCAGGACGACAGGGGAGAATTCACCCCTCCACTTT. Protein sequence: CASRTTGENSPLHF.

The chain links TRBV7-7 to TRBJ2-5; tentatively, D is TRBD2 (5 bases). The V gene lost 1 base and the J gene lost 4 bases, with 13 bases spanning the gap. Germline loops: CDR1 SSHAT, CDR2 FNYEAQ (reference sequence). The CDR3 has 15 amino acids. CDR3 in DNA: TGTGCCAGCAGCTTAGGTGCACGGGCGGGAGAGACCCAGTACTTC. This gives the protein CASSLGARAGETQYF.

This clone was found once. The chain has TRBV11-2 and TRBJ1-6, with 7 bases that match TRBD1. V lost 5 bases and J lost 5; bases outside the gene matches: 6. The CDR3 contains 15 residues. Germline lookup yields CDR1 SGHAT and CDR2 FQNNGV. The CDR3 nucleotides read TGTGCCAGCAGCGAAAGGGGGCCCCATAATTCACCCCTCCACTTT. It is translated as CASSERGPHNSPLHF.

This rearrangement joins TRBV15 to TRBJ2-5, with TRBD1 identical over 8 bases. The germline gives CDR1 LNHNV, CDR2 YYDKDF (reference sequence). Germline trimming cut 4 bases from V and 4 bases from J; bases unmatched to any gene: 5. The CDR3 covers 14 residues. The CDR3 nucleotides read TGTGCCACCAGCACCGGAGGACAGGGAGAGACCCAGTACTTC. This gives the protein CATSTGGQGETQYF.

The chain has TRBV2 and TRBJ2-5, with D perhaps TRBD1 (5 bases). Between the trimmed V and J ends, which lost 6 bases and 3 bases, there was a span of 14 bases. Germline V CDR1 and CDR2: SNHLY, FYNNEI. The CDR3 has 14 amino acids. The CDR3 loop reads CASRFLTEEETQYF. As DNA, the CDR3 is TGTGCCAGCAGATTCCTGACAGAAGAAGAGACCCAGTACTTC.

The chain has TRBV12-3 or TRBV12-4 and TRBJ1-2; 10 bases match TRBD1. Trimming took 8 bases from V and 6 from J; bases not matched to a gene: 6. The CDR3 totals 13 residues. The CDR3 coding sequence is TGTGCCAGCGGGGGACAGGGGCGCGATGGCTACACCTTC. Amino acid sequence: CASGGQGRDGYTF.

This clone has more than one count but fewer than ten. The chain recombines TRBV18 with TRBJ2-2; D unclear. Germline V lookup: CDR1 KGHSH, CDR2 LQKENI. The CDR3 extends over 15 amino acids. With 3 bases removed from V and 6 bases from J, the gap between germline ends came to 14 bases. The CDR3, as DNA: TGTGCCAGCTCACCTTCCCTTCCTGGCTCCGGGGAGCTGTTTTTT. It encodes CASSPSLPGSGELFF. The full variable domain, rest sourced from reference TRBV18 and TRBJ2-2, is NAGVMQNPRHLVRRRGQEARLRCSPMKGHSHVYWYRQLPEEGLKFMVYLQKENIIDESGMPKERFSAEFPKEGPSILRIQQVVRGDSAAYFCASSPSLPGSGELFFGEGSRLTVL.

V and J are TRBV11-2 and TRBJ2-3; unclear D gene. The CDR3 runs 14 residues. CDR1 SGHAT and CDR2 FQNNGV come from the germline V gene. V lost 5 bases to trimming and J lost 6 bases, with 15 bases between them. In nucleotides, the CDR3 is TGTGCCAGCAGCCCCCTAGGATTTTACGATACGCAGTATTTT. The encoded protein is CASSPLGFYDTQYF.

The V and J genes are TRBV29-1 and TRBJ2-7, with D maybe TRBD1 (6 bases). Germline values: CDR1 SQVTM, CDR2 ANQGSEA. The CDR3 sequence is 13 residues long. The chain's CDR3 is CSVTRTGSYEQYF. The CDR3 DNA reads as TGCAGTGTAACGCGAACAGGGTCCTACGAGCAGTACTTC.

This clone was counted a single time. This chain uses TRBV6-5 with TRBJ1-6, with 7 bases aligning to TRBD1. The CDR3 consists of 13 residues. V trimming: 6 bases; J trimming: 6 bases; junction bases outside the gene matches: 2. CDR1 MNHEY and CDR2 SVGAGI come from the germline V gene. CDR3 loop: CASRGQTNSPLHF. The CDR3 region has the DNA TGTGCCAGCAGGGGACAGACTAATTCACCCCTCCACTTT.

V gene TRBV18 combines with J gene TRBJ2-1, with 7 bases matching TRBD2. This CDR3 is built from 15 residues. Losses at the gene ends were 3 bases for V and 2 bases for J; bases not matched to a gene: 4. Looked up from germline, CDR1 is KGHSH and CDR2 is LQKENI. The CDR3 sequence: CASSPTSEPYNEQFF. The CDR3 DNA sequence: TGTGCCAGCTCACCTACTAGCGAACCCTACAATGAGCAGTTCTTC.

V and J are TRBV7-9 and TRBJ2-2; D remains ambiguous. From germline, CDR1 is SEHNR and CDR2 FQNEAQ (reference sequence). The CDR3 is 13 residues long. The V and J ends lost 7 bases and 4 bases respectively, with 10 bases between them. The CDR3 loop is CASILTSTGELFF. CDR3 nucleotides: TGTGCCAGCATACTGACTTCCACCGGGGAGCTGTTTTTT. Based on the CDR3 plus reference TRBV7-9 and TRBJ2-2, the full variable domain is DTGVSQNPRHKITKRGQNVTFRCDPISEHNRLYWYRQTLGQGPEFLTYFQNEAQLEKSRLLSDRFSAERPKGSFSTLEIQRTEQGDSAMYLCASILTSTGELFFGEGSRLTVL.

The rearrangement uses TRBV4-1 and TRBJ2-7, with 11 nucleotides matching TRBD2. This CDR3 has 14 amino acids. Looked up from germline, CDR1 is MGHRA and CDR2 is YSYEKL. With 6 bases clipped from V and 3 bases from J, the junction kept 4 bases outside the gene matches. CDR3 region: CASRPGTSGYEQYF. In nucleotides, the CDR3 is TGCGCCAGCAGGCCCGGGACTAGCGGCTACGAGCAGTACTTC.

The chain joins TRBV3-1 (or the pseudogene TRBV3-2) to TRBJ2-2; D gene ambiguous. CDR3 size: 14 residues. Trimming took off 6 bases at V and 4 bases at J, with 12 bases between the two ends. The germline V gene encodes CDR1 LGHDT and CDR2 YNNKEL (reference sequence). As DNA, the CDR3 is TGTGCCAGCAGTCCGTCGAGGAGCACCGGGGAGCTGTTTTTT. It yields the protein CASSPSRSTGELFF.